The source of this T cell receptor (beta chain) is a study of OX40 agonist ivuxolimab in advanced cancers. Profiled with immunoSEQ multiplex PCR; TCRdb holds only in-frame clones, not every one. The sample holds about 81,000 clones, around nine tenths seen once. With 2 bases removed from V and 0 bases from J, the gap between germline ends came to 9 bases. Germline CDR1 is SGHTA and CDR2 is FQGNSA. CDR3 length: 15 amino acids. The clonotype originates from an adult with an advanced solid tumor such as melanoma, head and neck, liver or kidney cancer. V and J are TRBV7-2 and TRBJ2-3; the D gene is possibly TRBD2 (6 bases). This material consisted of CD4+ or CD8+ T cells sorted from blood, taken in a trial of the OX40 agonist ivuxolimab. The CDR3 DNA reads TGTGCCAGCAGCTTATTTGCGGGGAGCACAGATACGCAGTATTTT. It yields the protein CASSLFAGSTDTQYF.